Following are 26 T cell receptor beta chains from one sample sequenced in a study of CD8+CD57+ T cells in acquired aplastic anemia. Whoever was chosen for sequencing had shown CD8+CD57+ cell expansion by flow cytometry. Genomic DNA served as template for TCR beta VDJ and CDR3 profiling. Using its own MiXCR run on the reads, TCRdb lists one record per CDR3 protein. The sample lists 150,000 to 200,000 distinct CDR3 sequences, about half occurring once. Source material: sorted CD4+, CD8+, or CD8+CD57+ T cells (not recorded which) from PBMCs. Every receptor here comes from a human donor with aplastic anemia.

The chain uses TRBV25-1 and TRBJ2-6, with D possibly matching TRBD2 (5 bases). V was shortened by 1 base and J by 0 bases, with 7 bases between the two germline ends. The CDR3 contains 16 residues. Germline V CDR1 and CDR2: MGHDK, SYGVNS. The CDR3 protein is CASSESGSSGANVLTF. The CDR3 region has the DNA TGTGCCAGCAGTGAATCTGGGAGCTCTGGGGCCAACGTCCTGACTTTC.

The rearrangement links TRBV7-8 to TRBJ1-6; weak D call: TRBD1 (5 bases). This CDR3 has 16 residues. From germline, CDR1 is SGHVS and CDR2 FQNEAQ. V was shortened by 2 bases and J by 5 bases, with 13 bases between the two germline ends. CDR3 sequence reads: CASSLSRSRDNSPLHF. CDR3 coding DNA: TGTGCCAGCAGCTTAAGCCGGAGCAGGGATAATTCACCCCTCCACTTT.

This clonotype showed up just a few times. The chain's CDR3 is CANGFGNTIYF. The CDR3 DNA follows: TGTGCCAACGGCTTTGGAAACACCATATATTTT. This rearrangement joins TRBV7-9 to TRBJ1-3; D gene unclear. Germline CDR1 and CDR2: SEHNR and FQNEAQ (reference sequence). The length of the CDR3 is 11 residues. V lost 10 bases, J lost 3 bases, and 7 bases lay in between. The variable domain in full, with the rest retrieved from reference TRBV7-9 and TRBJ1-3, is DTGVSQNPRHKITKRGQNVTFRCDPISEHNRLYWYRQTLGQGPEFLTYFQNEAQLEKSRLLSDRFSAERPKGSFSTLEIQRTEQGDSAMYLCANGFGNTIYFGEGSWLTVV.

This clonotype qualifies as medium-sized. V is TRBV20-1 and J is TRBJ2-7; D is unresolved. V lost 6 bases and J lost 2, with 11 bases in between. Germline values: CDR1 DFQATT, CDR2 SNEGSKA (reference sequence). The CDR3 is 12 residues long. The CDR3 nucleotides are TGCAGTGCCCCCATAGGCCCCTACGAGCAGTACTTC. This encodes CSAPIGPYEQYF.

V and J are TRBV9 and TRBJ2-7; D is unclear. The CDR3 sequence is 13 residues long. The germline CDR1 and CDR2 sequences are SGDLS and YYNGEE. The V and J ends lost 1 base and 7 bases respectively, with 12 bases between them. This CDR3 is CASSVTPSEEQYF. The CDR3, as DNA: TGTGCCAGCAGCGTAACGCCGTCGGAAGAGCAGTACTTC.

A single count supports this clonotype. The chain joins TRBV10-3 to TRBJ1-4; 10 bases map to TRBD1. This CDR3 is built from 14 residues. Germline V gene sequence: CDR1 ENHRY, CDR2 SYGVKD. Trimming at V came to 7 bases and at J to 8 bases, leaving 7 bases not matched to a gene. CDR3 DNA sequence: TGTGCCATCAAGGGGACAGGGGAAGGCGAAAAACTGTTTTTT. It yields the protein CAIKGTGEGEKLFF.

This clonotype was counted many times. The chain is built from TRBV7-2 and TRBJ2-1; no clear D gene. CDR3 length: 13 residues. Trimming took off 2 bases at V and 7 bases at J, with 9 bases between the two ends. CDR1 and CDR2 from the germline V gene are SGHTA and FQGNSA. The CDR3 region has the DNA TGTGCCAGCAGCTTACCTACACGGAATGAGCAGTTCTTC. Residues: CASSLPTRNEQFF. The variable domain in full, with the rest retrieved from reference TRBV7-2 and TRBJ2-1, is GAGVSQSPSNKVTEKGKDVELRCDPISGHTALYWYRQSLGQGLEFLIYFQGNSAPDKSGLPSDRFSAERTGGSVSTLTIQRTQQEDSAVYLCASSLPTRNEQFFGPGTRLTVL.

This chain connects TRBV10-3 to TRBJ2-1; 11 nucleotides agree with TRBD1. Germline loops: CDR1 ENHRY, CDR2 SYGVKD. J gave up 5 bases and V 10 bases, and 16 bases lay outside the gene matches. This CDR3 is built from 17 residues. The CDR3 nucleotides read TGTGCCAGCAGCTCCTCTGCCGGGACAGGGGGTCACAATGAGCAGTTCTTC. Amino acids: CASSSSAGTGGHNEQFF.

The V call is TRBV29-1, the J call TRBJ1-5; 9 bases agree with TRBD1. There are 13 residues in the CDR3. V lost 4 bases, J lost 5 bases, and 3 bases stayed unmatched. Germline V lookup: CDR1 SQVTM, CDR2 ANQGSEA. CDR3 nucleotide sequence: TGCAGCGTTGGGACAGGGGAGTATCAGCCCCAGCATTTT. Residues: CSVGTGEYQPQHF.

The chain combines TRBV24-1 with TRBJ2-3, with 12 nucleotides matching TRBD2. The germline CDR1 and CDR2 sequences are KGHDR and SFDVKD. With 5 bases clipped from V and 5 bases from J, the junction kept 7 bases outside the gene matches. The CDR3 spans 16 residues. CDR3 in amino acids: CATSGLAGEFGDTQYF. CDR3 DNA: TGTGCCACCAGTGGACTAGCGGGAGAGTTTGGAGATACGCAGTATTTT.

In its sample, this clonotype was seen once. The chain recombines TRBV19 with TRBJ2-5; 7 nucleotides line up with TRBD2. The germline CDR1 and CDR2 sequences are LNHDA and SQIVND (reference sequence). The CDR3 has 14 residues. J was trimmed by 4 bases and V by 7 bases; bases with no gene match: 9. The CDR3 protein is CASIRAGASETQYF. CDR3 DNA: TGTGCCAGTATCCGGGCGGGAGCTTCAGAGACCCAGTACTTC.

This clonotype was counted only a few times. The chain recombines TRBV27 with TRBJ1-3; 7 nucleotides match TRBD1. The V segment lost 5 bases and the J segment 8 bases; nucleotides outside the gene matches: 18. Germline V gives CDR1 MNHEY, CDR2 SMNVEV (reference sequence). This CDR3 has 17 amino acids. The CDR3: CASSRTTGFSMADTIYF. CDR3 sequence (DNA): TGTGCCAGCAGTCGCACGACAGGGTTCTCGATGGCGGACACCATATATTTT.

This clonotype was seen many times. This chain connects TRBV20-1 to TRBJ2-6; possibly TRBD2 for D (5 bases). The CDR3 is 14 amino acids. Germline V gene data show CDR1 as DFQATT and CDR2 as SNEGSKA (reference sequence). The V gene lost 0 bases and the J gene lost 12 bases, with 15 bases spanning the gap. The CDR3 reads CSARDLRGNSVLTF. The DNA for the CDR3 is TGCAGTGCTAGAGATCTCCGGGGTAATAGCGTCCTGACTTTC.

Regarding this clonotype: A read error may explain this, as a much larger clone is one base away. The chain is built from TRBV10-3 and TRBJ1-1; 10 positions match TRBD1. The CDR3 spans 16 residues. Germline loops: CDR1 ENHRY, CDR2 SYGVKD. CDR3 sequence (DNA): TGTGCCAGCAGTTACCCGGGACAGGGGTCGAACACTGAAGCTTTCTTT. It is translated as CASSYPGQGSNTEAFF.

The chain joins TRBV10-3 to TRBJ2-7; tentative D call: TRBD1 (6 bases). CDR1 and CDR2 from the germline V gene are ENHRY and SYGVKD. The CDR3 has 14 amino acids. Trimming shortened V by 4 bases and J by 4 bases, and 14 bases separated the two germline ends. The CDR3 DNA reads TGTGCCATCAGTGGGACGGGACATCCTTACGAGCAGTACTTC. Amino acids: CAISGTGHPYEQYF.

With regard to this clonotype: Being one base from a much bigger clone, this may be a read error. The conserved phenylalanine or tryptophan is not found at the CDR3 terminus, so this likely reflects a read error. V gene TRBV9 combines with J gene TRBJ2-1; TRBD2 agrees at 7 bases. The CDR3 is 15 amino acids. Germline values: CDR1 SGDLS, CDR2 YYNGEE. V lost 4 bases and J lost 2; bases outside the gene matches: 6. CDR3 nucleotides: TGTGCCAGCAGCCCCCAGACTAGCACCTACAATGAGCAGTTCGTC. It is translated as CASSPQTSTYNEQFV.

This clonotype was observed a handful of times. V is TRBV11-2 and J is TRBJ2-7, with TRBD1 identical over 10 bases. Trimming cost V 4 bases and J 3 bases; bases outside gene matches: 9. Germline CDR1 SGHAT, CDR2 FQNNGV. The CDR3 sequence is 16 residues long. Here the CDR3 reads CASSSTGTGAFYEQYF. The CDR3, as DNA: TGTGCCAGCAGCTCAACCGGGACAGGGGCCTTCTACGAGCAGTACTTC.

This clonotype was detected many times. This chain links TRBV11-2 with TRBJ2-3, with TRBD2 matching over 7 bases. CDR3 length: 19 amino acids. V shed 2 bases, J shed 1 base, and the junction held 15 bases outside the gene matches. The V gene's germline CDR1 is SGHAT and CDR2 FQNNGV. The CDR3 sequence: CASSLLFSRWAGGTDTQYF. The CDR3 coding sequence is TGTGCCAGCAGCTTATTGTTTAGCAGGTGGGCGGGGGGCACAGATACGCAGTATTTT.

This rearrangement joins TRBV19 to TRBJ1-2; D is unclear. Trimming pared 1 base from V and 2 bases from J, leaving 8 bases between. Germline V gene sequence: CDR1 LNHDA, CDR2 SQIVND (reference sequence). The CDR3 contains 14 residues. This CDR3 is CASSIGPKNYGYTF. CDR3 DNA sequence: TGTGCCAGTAGTATAGGGCCCAAGAACTATGGCTACACCTTC.

The chain is built from TRBV10-3 and TRBJ1-1; D unresolved. The V gene lost 0 bases and the J gene lost 5 bases, with 7 bases spanning the gap. The CDR3 extends over 13 amino acids. Germline lookup yields CDR1 ENHRY and CDR2 SYGVKD. The CDR3 spells CAISESVRTEAFF. In DNA, the CDR3 is TGTGCCATCAGTGAGTCAGTCAGGACTGAAGCTTTCTTT.

The chain uses TRBV9 and TRBJ2-5, with D perhaps matching TRBD2 (7 bases). The V end lost 0 bases, the J end lost 5 bases, and 14 bases lay between the germline ends. The CDR3 contains 15 residues. The V gene's germline CDR1 is SGDLS and CDR2 YYNGEE. The CDR3 loop reads CASSVETGGPETQYF. In nucleotides, the CDR3 is TGTGCCAGCAGCGTAGAGACCGGGGGGCCCGAGACCCAGTACTTC.

The table lists this clonotype with many counts. The rearrangement joins TRBV4-2 to TRBJ1-2; 9 positions match TRBD1. Trimming at V came to 4 bases and at J to 4 bases, leaving 10 bases not matched to a gene. The germline CDR1 and CDR2 sequences are LGHNA and YNFKEQ. The CDR3 runs 16 residues. The DNA of the CDR3 is TGTGCCAGCAGCCCCGATTACAGGGGGCGAAGCTATGGCTACACCTTC. This sequence encodes CASSPDYRGRSYGYTF.

The sample holds one count of this clonotype. This chain connects TRBV19 to TRBJ1-1; D is uncertain. The CDR3 extends over 16 amino acids. Germline-derived CDR1 and CDR2 are LNHDA and SQIVND (reference sequence). With 7 bases removed from V and 1 base from J, the gap between germline ends came to 19 bases. The CDR3 spells CASTLIVGGSNTEAFF. The CDR3 bases are TGTGCCAGTACCCTAATAGTAGGCGGATCGAACACTGAAGCTTTCTTT.

The rearrangement uses TRBV7-8 and TRBJ2-7; no clear D. CDR1 SGHVS and CDR2 FQNEAQ come from the germline V gene. Deletions cut 5 bases from V and 3 bases from J, with 11 bases between. CDR3 length: 13 residues. CDR3 DNA: TGTGCCAGCAGCGAGAACTTGGGCTACGAGCAGTACTTC. This codes for CASSENLGYEQYF.

Details on this clonotype: At one end the junction does not follow the germline gene, possibly because of a read error. This sequence joins TRBV11-2 and TRBJ2-7; no clear D gene. The germline V gene encodes CDR1 SGHAT and CDR2 FQNNGV. CDR3 length: 12 amino acids. In DNA form, the CDR3 reads TGTGCCAGCAGCTTAGATACTTACGAGCTGTACTTC. It specifies CASSLDTYELYF.

In the case of this clonotype: An end of the junction differs from the germline gene, which may be a read error. The gene calls are TRBV24-1 and TRBJ2-3, with D possibly matching TRBD2 (6 bases). The germline gives CDR1 KGHDR, CDR2 SFDVKD. The CDR3 runs to 13 residues. The CDR3: CDTSGGGKDTQYF. DNA of the CDR3: TGTGACACCAGTGGGGGAGGTAAGGATACGCAGTATTTT.